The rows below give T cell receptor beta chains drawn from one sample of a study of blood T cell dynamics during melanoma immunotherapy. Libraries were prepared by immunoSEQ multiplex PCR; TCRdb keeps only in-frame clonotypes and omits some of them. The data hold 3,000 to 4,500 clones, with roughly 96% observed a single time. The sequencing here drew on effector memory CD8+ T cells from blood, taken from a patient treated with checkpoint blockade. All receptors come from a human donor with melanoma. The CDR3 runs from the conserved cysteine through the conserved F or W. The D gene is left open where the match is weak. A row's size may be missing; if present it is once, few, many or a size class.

CDR3 DNA: TGTGCCTACCGGGCCGAGATGAACACTGAAGCTTTCTTT
CDR3 protein: CAYRAEMNTEAFF
CDR3 length: 13
clone size: NA
D gene: NA
V gene: TRBV30
J gene: TRBJ1-1

CDR3 DNA: TGTGCCAGCAGCTTGGGGCCTGGGGGCAATCAGCCCCAGCATTTT
CDR3 protein: CASSLGPGGNQPQHF
CDR3 length: 15
clone size: once
D gene: NA
V gene: TRBV5-6
J gene: TRBJ1-5

CDR3 DNA: TGCGCCAGCAGCCAAGATTTCGGGGTTAGCTATGGCTACACCTTC
CDR3 protein: CASSQDFGVSYGYTF
CDR3 length: 15
clone size: NA
D gene: NA
V gene: TRBV4-1
J gene: TRBJ1-2

CDR3 DNA: TGTGCCATCAGCTCGTCCTATATCGACAGGGAGGGAGATACGCAGTATTTT
CDR3 protein: CAISSSYIDREGDTQYF
CDR3 length: 17
clone size: NA
D gene: NA
V gene: TRBV10-3
J gene: TRBJ2-3

CDR3 DNA: TGTGCCAGCAGCGTTAGCGGGAGGACAACCTACAATGAGCAGTTCTTC
CDR3 protein: CASSVSGRTTYNEQFF
CDR3 length: 16
clone size: once
D gene: TRBD2
V gene: TRBV9
J gene: TRBJ2-1

CDR3 DNA: TGCAGCGTTGACCCGACCAACTATGGCTACACCTTC
CDR3 protein: CSVDPTNYGYTF
CDR3 length: 12
clone size: NA
D gene: NA
V gene: TRBV29-1
J gene: TRBJ1-2

CDR3 DNA: TGTGCCAGCAGACCGGGACAGCAAAGCACCCAGTACTTC
CDR3 protein: CASRPGQQSTQYF
CDR3 length: 13
clone size: NA
D gene: TRBD1
V gene: TRBV2
J gene: TRBJ2-5

CDR3 DNA: TGCGCCAGCAGCCCGGGACAGGGCATAGATACGCAGTATTTT
CDR3 protein: CASSPGQGIDTQYF
CDR3 length: 14
clone size: NA
D gene: TRBD1
V gene: TRBV5-1
J gene: TRBJ2-3

CDR3 DNA: TGCAGCGTTGAACCACCGGGGGGGGGCGAGCAGTACTTC
CDR3 protein: CSVEPPGGGEQYF
CDR3 length: 13
clone size: NA
D gene: TRBD2
V gene: TRBV29-1
J gene: TRBJ2-7

CDR3 DNA: TGTGCCAGCAGCGGCGACAGGGGTAGAAGAGGCTATGGCTACACCTTC
CDR3 protein: CASSGDRGRRGYGYTF
CDR3 length: 16
clone size: NA
D gene: TRBD1
V gene: TRBV9
J gene: TRBJ1-2

CDR3 DNA: TGTGCCAGCGGGAGAACCTCCGGGGAGCTGTTTTTT
CDR3 protein: CASGRTSGELFF
CDR3 length: 12
clone size: NA
D gene: NA
V gene: TRBV27
J gene: TRBJ2-2

CDR3 DNA: TGTGCCAGCAGCCCCGGTTCTAGCGGGAGCACAGATACGCAGTATTTT
CDR3 protein: CASSPGSSGSTDTQYF
CDR3 length: 16
clone size: NA
D gene: TRBD2
V gene: TRBV27
J gene: TRBJ2-3

CDR3 DNA: TGTGCCAGCAGCTTAGCGGCCGGGAGGCCCCAGCATTTT
CDR3 protein: CASSLAAGRPQHF
CDR3 length: 13
clone size: NA
D gene: NA
V gene: TRBV7-9
J gene: TRBJ1-5

CDR3 DNA: TGTGCCAGCAGTTTATCCGGGGAGCTGTTTTTT
CDR3 protein: CASSLSGELFF
CDR3 length: 11
clone size: NA
D gene: NA
V gene: TRBV28
J gene: TRBJ2-2

CDR3 DNA: TGTGCCAGTAGTTTTCAGGGGGCTTGGGAGACCCAGTACTTC
CDR3 protein: CASSFQGAWETQYF
CDR3 length: 14
clone size: NA
D gene: TRBD1
V gene: TRBV19
J gene: TRBJ2-5

CDR3 DNA: TGCGCCAGCAGCTCGAGCGGGGTCTCCTACAATGAGCAGTTCTTC
CDR3 protein: CASSSSGVSYNEQFF
CDR3 length: 15
clone size: NA
D gene: TRBD2
V gene: TRBV5-1
J gene: TRBJ2-1

CDR3 DNA: TGTGCCTGGAGTGTAACCTCTGACGAGCAGTTCTTC
CDR3 protein: CAWSVTSDEQFF
CDR3 length: 12
clone size: NA
D gene: NA
V gene: TRBV30
J gene: TRBJ2-1

CDR3 DNA: TGTGCCAGCGGGGTCAGGGACAGCCACCCCTTGGAGGGCTACACCTTC
CDR3 protein: CASGVRDSHPLEGYTF
CDR3 length: 16
clone size: NA
D gene: TRBD1
V gene: TRBV5-5
J gene: TRBJ1-2

CDR3 DNA: TGTGCCAGCAGTTTAGCGGATGGGGCTTCTGAAGCTTTCTTT
CDR3 protein: CASSLADGASEAFF
CDR3 length: 14
clone size: NA
D gene: NA
V gene: TRBV6-5
J gene: TRBJ1-1

CDR3 DNA: TGCGCCAGCAGCTTGGCCGTAGGGTCGAACACTGAAGCTTTCTTT
CDR3 protein: CASSLAVGSNTEAFF
CDR3 length: 15
clone size: NA
D gene: NA
V gene: TRBV5-1
J gene: TRBJ1-1

CDR3 DNA: TGCGCCAGCGGGGGTTCAGATACGCAGTATTTT
CDR3 protein: CASGGSDTQYF
CDR3 length: 11
clone size: NA
D gene: NA
V gene: TRBV4-1
J gene: TRBJ2-3

CDR3 DNA: TGCAGCGTTGGAGTCGCGAACACCGGGGAGCTGTTTTTT
CDR3 protein: CSVGVANTGELFF
CDR3 length: 13
clone size: NA
D gene: NA
V gene: TRBV29-1
J gene: TRBJ2-2